The clone carrying this T cell receptor beta chain was seen a handful of times. No antigen is known for it. This sample is part of a study of T cell repertoires in cytomegalovirus infection. About the study: Signatures in public TCR beta sequences pointed to both CMV infection and matching HLA type. The study's findings and limits: HLA-C-restricted CMV-specific TCR beta clonotypes were dominant in the ex vivo response.

One entry per CDR3 protein results from TCRdb running MiXCR on the reads. The sample lists a few hundred thousand distinct CDR3 sequences; about 39% were seen once. Germline CDR1 reads DFQATT; CDR2 reads SNEGSKA (reference sequence). CDR3 length: 15 residues. The V end lost 6 bases, the J end lost 0 bases, and 15 bases lay between the germline ends. The V and J genes are TRBV20-1 and TRBJ1-3, with a possible D match to TRBD1 (5 bases). This sequence originates from a human donor in good health (CMV status not recorded). Some clones in this sample may be carry-over from other donors' samples. The specimen comprised cultured PBMCs, sampled from culture after CMV antigen stimulation. The CDR3 nucleotides read TGCAGTGCGCGAGCAGGGACTCCCTCTGGAAACACCATATATTTT. Its translation: CSARAGTPSGNTIYF.